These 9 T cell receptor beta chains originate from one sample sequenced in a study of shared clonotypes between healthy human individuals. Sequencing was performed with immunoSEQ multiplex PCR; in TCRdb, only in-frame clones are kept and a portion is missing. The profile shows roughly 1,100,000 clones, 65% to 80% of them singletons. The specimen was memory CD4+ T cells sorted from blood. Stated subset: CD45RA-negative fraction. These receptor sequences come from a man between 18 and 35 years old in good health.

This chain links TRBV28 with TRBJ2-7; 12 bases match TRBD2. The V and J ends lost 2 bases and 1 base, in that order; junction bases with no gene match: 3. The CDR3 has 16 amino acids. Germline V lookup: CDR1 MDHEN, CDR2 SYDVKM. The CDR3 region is CASSLPSGGVSYEQYF. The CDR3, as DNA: TGTGCCAGCAGTTTACCTAGCGGGGGGGTTTCCTACGAGCAGTACTTC.

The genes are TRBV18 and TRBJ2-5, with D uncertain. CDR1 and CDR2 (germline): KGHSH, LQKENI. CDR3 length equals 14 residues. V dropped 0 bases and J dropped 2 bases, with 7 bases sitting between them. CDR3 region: CASSPPNGQETQYF. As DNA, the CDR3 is TGTGCCAGCTCACCACCTAATGGGCAAGAGACCCAGTACTTC.

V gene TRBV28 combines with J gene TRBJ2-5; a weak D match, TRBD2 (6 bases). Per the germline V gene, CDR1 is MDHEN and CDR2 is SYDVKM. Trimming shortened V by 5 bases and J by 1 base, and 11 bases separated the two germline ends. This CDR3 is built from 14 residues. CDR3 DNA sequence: TGTGCCAGCAGTCCCCCGGGACTCCAAGAGACCCAGTACTTC. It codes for CASSPPGLQETQYF.

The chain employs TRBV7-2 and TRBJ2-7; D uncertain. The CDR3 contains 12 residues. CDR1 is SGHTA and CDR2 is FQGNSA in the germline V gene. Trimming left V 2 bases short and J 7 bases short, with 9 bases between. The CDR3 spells CASSLRTSEQYF. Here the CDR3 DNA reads TGTGCCAGCAGCTTAAGAACGTCAGAGCAGTACTTC. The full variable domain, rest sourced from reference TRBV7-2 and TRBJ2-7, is GAGVSQSPSNKVTEKGKDVELRCDPISGHTALYWYRQSLGQGLEFLIYFQGNSAPDKSGLPSDRFSAERTGGSVSTLTIQRTQQEDSAVYLCASSLRTSEQYFGPGTRLTVT.

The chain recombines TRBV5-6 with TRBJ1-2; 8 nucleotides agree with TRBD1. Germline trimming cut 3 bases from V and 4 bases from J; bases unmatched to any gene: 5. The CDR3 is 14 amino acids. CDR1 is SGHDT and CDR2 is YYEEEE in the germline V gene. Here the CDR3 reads CASSYTGQVYGYTF. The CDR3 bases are TGTGCCAGCAGCTACACGGGACAGGTCTATGGCTACACCTTC.

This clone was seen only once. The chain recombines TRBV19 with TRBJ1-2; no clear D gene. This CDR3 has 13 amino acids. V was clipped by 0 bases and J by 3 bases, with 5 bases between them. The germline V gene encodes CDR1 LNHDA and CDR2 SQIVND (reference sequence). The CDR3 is CASSIDSYYGYTF. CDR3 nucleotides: TGTGCCAGTAGTATAGACAGCTACTATGGCTACACCTTC.

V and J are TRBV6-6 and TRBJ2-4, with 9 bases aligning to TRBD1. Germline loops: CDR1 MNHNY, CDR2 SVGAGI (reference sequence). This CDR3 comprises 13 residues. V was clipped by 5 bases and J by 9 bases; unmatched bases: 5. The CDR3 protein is CASSEGQGSIQYF. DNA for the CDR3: TGTGCCAGCAGTGAGGGACAGGGCAGCATTCAGTACTTC.

The CDR3 sequence is CASSSRLELPGELFF. In DNA form, the CDR3 reads TGTGCCAGCAGCTCCCGACTAGAATTACCCGGGGAGCTGTTTTTT. V and J are TRBV9 and TRBJ2-2, with D possibly TRBD2 on 6 matching bases. The CDR3 covers 15 residues. The V end was cut by 4 bases, the J end by 6 bases, with 16 bases between. Per germline, CDR1 SGDLS and CDR2 YYNGEE.

The CDR3 sequence: CASSFRGDFITDTQYF. The CDR3 coding sequence is TGTGCCAGCAGCTTCCGAGGAGATTTCATCACAGATACGCAGTATTTT. This sequence joins TRBV7-2 and TRBJ2-3; D is undetermined. V lost 3 bases and J 2 bases, leaving 15 bases between the germline ends. The germline gives CDR1 SGHTA, CDR2 FQGNSA. CDR3 length: 16 residues.